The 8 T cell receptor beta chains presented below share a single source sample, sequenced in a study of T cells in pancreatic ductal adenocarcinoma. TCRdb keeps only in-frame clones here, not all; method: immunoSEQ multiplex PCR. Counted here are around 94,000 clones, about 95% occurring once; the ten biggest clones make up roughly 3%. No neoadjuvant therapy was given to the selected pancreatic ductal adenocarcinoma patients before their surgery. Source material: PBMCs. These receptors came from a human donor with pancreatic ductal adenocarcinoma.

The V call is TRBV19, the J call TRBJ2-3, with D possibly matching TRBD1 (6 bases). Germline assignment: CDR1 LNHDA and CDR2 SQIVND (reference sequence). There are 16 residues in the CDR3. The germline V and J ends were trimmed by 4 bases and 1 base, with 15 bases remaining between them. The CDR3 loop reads CASSTGRPGGTDTQYF. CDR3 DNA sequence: TGTGCCAGTAGTACGGGACGACCAGGGGGCACAGATACGCAGTATTTT.

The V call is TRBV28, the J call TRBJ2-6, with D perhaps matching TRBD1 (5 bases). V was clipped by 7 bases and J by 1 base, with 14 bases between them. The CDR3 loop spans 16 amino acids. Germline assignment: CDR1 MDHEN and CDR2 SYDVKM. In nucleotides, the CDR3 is TGTGCCAGCACCCCCCAAGGGGTTTCTGGGGCCAACGTCCTGACTTTC. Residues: CASTPQGVSGANVLTF.

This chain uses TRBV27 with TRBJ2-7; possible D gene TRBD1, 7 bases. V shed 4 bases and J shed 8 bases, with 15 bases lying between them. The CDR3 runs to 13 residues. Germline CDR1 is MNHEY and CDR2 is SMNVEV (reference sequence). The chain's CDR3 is CASSSSQGGQQYF. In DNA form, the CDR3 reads TGTGCCAGCAGTTCCTCCCAGGGGGGTCAGCAGTACTTC.

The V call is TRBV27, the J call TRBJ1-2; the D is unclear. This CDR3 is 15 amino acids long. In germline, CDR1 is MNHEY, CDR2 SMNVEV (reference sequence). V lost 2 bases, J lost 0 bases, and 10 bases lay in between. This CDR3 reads CASSLAASTNYGYTF. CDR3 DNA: TGTGCCAGCAGTTTAGCGGCCAGCACTAACTATGGCTACACCTTC.

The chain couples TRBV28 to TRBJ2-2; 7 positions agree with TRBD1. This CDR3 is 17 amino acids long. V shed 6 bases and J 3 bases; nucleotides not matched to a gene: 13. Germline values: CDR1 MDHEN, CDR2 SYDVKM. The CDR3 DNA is TGTGCCAGCAGGCGGCGCGAGGGACAGTTTTACACCGGGGAGCTGTTTTTT. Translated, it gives CASRRREGQFYTGELFF.

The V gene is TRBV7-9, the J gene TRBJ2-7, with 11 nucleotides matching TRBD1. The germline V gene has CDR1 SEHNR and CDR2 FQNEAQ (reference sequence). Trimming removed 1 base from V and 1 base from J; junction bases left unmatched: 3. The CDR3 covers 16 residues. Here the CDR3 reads CASSLGGTGGSYEQYF. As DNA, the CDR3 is TGTGCCAGCAGCTTAGGTGGGACAGGGGGGTCCTACGAGCAGTACTTC.

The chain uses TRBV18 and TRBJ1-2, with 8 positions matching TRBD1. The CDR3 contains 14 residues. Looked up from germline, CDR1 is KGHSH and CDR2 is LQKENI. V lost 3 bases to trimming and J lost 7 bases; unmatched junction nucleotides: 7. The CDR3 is CASSPGTGNGGYTF. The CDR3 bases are TGTGCCAGCTCACCCGGGACAGGTAACGGTGGCTACACCTTC. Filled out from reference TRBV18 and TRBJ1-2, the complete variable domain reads NAGVMQNPRHLVRRRGQEARLRCSPMKGHSHVYWYRQLPEEGLKFMVYLQKENIIDESGMPKERFSAEFPKEGPSILRIQQVVRGDSAAYFCASSPGTGNGGYTFGSGTRLTVV.

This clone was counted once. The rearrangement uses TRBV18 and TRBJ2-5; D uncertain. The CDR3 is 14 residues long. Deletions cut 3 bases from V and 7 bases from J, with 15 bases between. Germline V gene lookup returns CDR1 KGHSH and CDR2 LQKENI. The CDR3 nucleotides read TGTGCCAGCTCACCGGAGCGACTCTCACCGACCCAGTACTTC. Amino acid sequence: CASSPERLSPTQYF.